The clone carrying this T cell receptor (beta chain) was found a few times. This sample is part of a study of human T cells and chemical hapten exposure. The germline gives CDR1 SGHTA, CDR2 FQGNSA. V lost 3 bases to trimming and J lost 2 bases, with 17 bases between them. This CDR3 has 16 amino acids. The time point denotes: patch test 2, 6 weeks after DPC sensitization. Specified treatment: therapeutic diphenylcyclopropenone sensitization with weekly scalp DPC. Library preparation tagged each individual cDNA molecule with a unique molecular identifier. TCRdb itself ran the RACE reads through MiXCR, one entry per CDR3 protein. The sample carries 330,000 or so distinct CDR3 sequences, nearly 6.5% recorded once.

The source is a woman between 18 and 30 years old with alopecia areata. Some clones in this sample may be carry-over from other donors' samples. The sequencing used whole blood, collected in connection with sensitization to the hapten diphenylcyclopropenone (DPC). The rearrangement links TRBV7-2 to TRBJ2-7; D may be TRBD2 (5 bases). The CDR3: CASSLVPAASTYEQYF. Written as DNA, the CDR3 is TGTGCCAGCAGCTTGGTACCTGCAGCTAGCACCTACGAGCAGTACTTC.